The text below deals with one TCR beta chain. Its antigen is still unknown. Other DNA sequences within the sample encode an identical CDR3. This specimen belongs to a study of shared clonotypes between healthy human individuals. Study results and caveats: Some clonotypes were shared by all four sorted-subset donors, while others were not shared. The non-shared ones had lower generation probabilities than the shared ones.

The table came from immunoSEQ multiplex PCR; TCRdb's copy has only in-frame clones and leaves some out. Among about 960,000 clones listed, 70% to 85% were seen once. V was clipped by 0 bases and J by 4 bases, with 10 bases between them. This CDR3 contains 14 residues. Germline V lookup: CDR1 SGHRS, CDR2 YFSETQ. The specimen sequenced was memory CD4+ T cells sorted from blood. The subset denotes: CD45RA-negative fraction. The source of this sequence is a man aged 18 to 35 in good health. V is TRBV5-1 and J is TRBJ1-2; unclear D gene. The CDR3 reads CASSLADSIYGYTF. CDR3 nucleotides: TGCGCCAGCAGCTTGGCGGACTCGATCTATGGCTACACCTTC.